A selection of T cell receptor beta chains follows, all from one sample in a study of blood T cell repertoires in COVID-19. Clones were sequenced by immunoSEQ multiplex PCR, and TCRdb holds only the in-frame ones, with some missing. The sample has 250,000 to 400,000 clones; about 91% are singletons. Sequencing was performed on peripheral blood. These receptors all come from a young woman with COVID-19, enrolled during active disease. Each CDR3 is given with its conserved first and last residue. A D gene is named only where the DNA matches it firmly. Not every row has a clone size; where given, it reads once, few, many or a size class.

v_gene: TRBV6-4; d_gene: -; j_gene: TRBJ2-3; abundance: -; CDR3nt: TGTGCCAGCAGTGTCGCCGGGGGAGGAACAGATACGCAGTATTTT; CDR3aa: CASSVAGGGTDTQYF
v_gene: TRBV7-2; d_gene: -; j_gene: TRBJ1-6; abundance: -; CDR3nt: TGTGCCAGCAGCTTCCCAGGGGTCGAGTCACCCCTCCACTTT; CDR3aa: CASSFPGVESPLHF
v_gene: TRBV28; d_gene: -; j_gene: TRBJ1-2; abundance: once; CDR3nt: TGTGCCAGCAGTCTTTCAGCTAGTGACAGACGCTATGGCTACACCTTC; CDR3aa: CASSLSASDRRYGYTF
v_gene: TRBV9; d_gene: -; j_gene: TRBJ2-2; abundance: -; CDR3nt: TGTGCCAGCAGCGTAGGTTGGGGGGTAAACACCGGGGAGCTGTTTTTT; CDR3aa: CASSVGWGVNTGELFF
v_gene: TRBV28; d_gene: TRBD2; j_gene: TRBJ2-3; abundance: -; CDR3nt: TGTGCCAGCACCCTACGTCTGGCGGGGGGGGCAGATACGCAGTATTTT; CDR3aa: CASTLRLAGGADTQYF
v_gene: TRBV18; d_gene: TRBD1; j_gene: TRBJ1-5; abundance: few; CDR3nt: TGTGCCAGCTCACCCTCTCGGTCCAGGGGGCAGAGGCAGCCCCAGCATTTT; CDR3aa: CASSPSRSRGQRQPQHF
v_gene: TRBV20-1; d_gene: -; j_gene: TRBJ1-1; abundance: -; CDR3nt: TGCAGTGCTAGTCGAGGGACACGTAACACTGAAGCTTTCTTT; CDR3aa: CSASRGTRNTEAFF
v_gene: TRBV27; d_gene: -; j_gene: TRBJ1-1; abundance: -; CDR3nt: TGTGCCAGCATTAGGGGGACTGAAGCTTTCTTT; CDR3aa: CASIRGTEAFF
v_gene: TRBV9; d_gene: -; j_gene: TRBJ1-1; abundance: -; CDR3nt: TGTGCCAGCAGCGGGGGAGGGGAAATTGAAGCTTTCTTT; CDR3aa: CASSGGGEIEAFF
v_gene: TRBV30; d_gene: TRBD1; j_gene: TRBJ1-4; abundance: -; CDR3nt: TGTGCCTGGATCAAGACAGGGGGGGTTTTT; CDR3aa: CAWIKTGGVF
v_gene: TRBV6-5; d_gene: -; j_gene: TRBJ1-1; abundance: -; CDR3nt: TGTGCCAGCAGTTCTAGAAAGTCTACCGGGGCTTTCTTT; CDR3aa: CASSSRKSTGAFF
v_gene: TRBV12-5; d_gene: TRBD1; j_gene: TRBJ2-2; abundance: -; CDR3nt: TGTGCTAGTGGTAGAGGACAGGGGGACACCGGGGAGCTGTTTTTT; CDR3aa: CASGRGQGDTGELFF
v_gene: TRBV24-1; d_gene: TRBD1; j_gene: TRBJ2-1; abundance: -; CDR3nt: TGTGCCACCAGTGCCATCCGGACAGGTAGGATTGATGAGCAGTTCTTC; CDR3aa: CATSAIRTGRIDEQFF
v_gene: TRBV29-1; d_gene: -; j_gene: TRBJ1-1; abundance: -; CDR3nt: TGCAGCGTTGACCCAGGGGCGAGGAACACTGAAGCTTTCTTT; CDR3aa: CSVDPGARNTEAFF
v_gene: TRBV19; d_gene: -; j_gene: TRBJ1-1; abundance: once; CDR3nt: TGTGCCAGTAGTTTAAACTCCGGGAACACTGAAGCTTTCTTT; CDR3aa: CASSLNSGNTEAFF
v_gene: TRBV19; d_gene: TRBD1; j_gene: TRBJ1-5; abundance: -; CDR3nt: TGTGCCAGTAGTACCGGGACAGCTTTTAATCAGCCCCAGCATTTT; CDR3aa: CASSTGTAFNQPQHF
v_gene: TRBV5-4; d_gene: TRBD1; j_gene: TRBJ2-1; abundance: -; CDR3nt: TGTGCCAGCAGCTTGTTACCGACAGGGGGCGGTGAGCAGTTCTTC; CDR3aa: CASSLLPTGGGEQFF
v_gene: TRBV2; d_gene: TRBD1; j_gene: TRBJ1-5; abundance: -; CDR3nt: TGTGCCAGCAGCCTATCCTTCAGGGGGCAGCCCCAGCATTTT; CDR3aa: CASSLSFRGQPQHF
v_gene: TRBV9; d_gene: -; j_gene: TRBJ2-1; abundance: -; CDR3nt: TGTGCCAGCAGCGCCCACCCGGGACTTAGCCCCAATGAGCAGTTCTTC; CDR3aa: CASSAHPGLSPNEQFF
v_gene: TRBV10-2; d_gene: -; j_gene: TRBJ1-1; abundance: once; CDR3nt: TGCGCCAGCAGTGGGGCGGTAGGAGGCACTGAAGCTTTCTTT; CDR3aa: CASSGAVGGTEAFF
v_gene: TRBV5-4; d_gene: TRBD1; j_gene: TRBJ1-1; abundance: -; CDR3nt: TGTGCCAGCAGCGCCGGGACAGGGGGTCAGGCTTTCTTT; CDR3aa: CASSAGTGGQAFF
v_gene: TRBV7-7; d_gene: -; j_gene: TRBJ2-1; abundance: -; CDR3nt: TGTGCCAGCAGCTTAGCTCTAGTCTCCTACAATGAGCAGTTCTTC; CDR3aa: CASSLALVSYNEQFF
v_gene: TRBV5-6; d_gene: -; j_gene: TRBJ2-5; abundance: -; CDR3nt: TGTGCCAGCAGCTACCGGACAGCCCTTCAAGAGACCCAGTACTTC; CDR3aa: CASSYRTALQETQYF
v_gene: TRBV6-2/TRBV6-3; d_gene: -; j_gene: TRBJ2-1; abundance: -; CDR3nt: TGTGCCAGCAGTTCCGGGACTCCCCTCAATGAGCAGTTCTTC; CDR3aa: CASSSGTPLNEQFF